The clone carrying this TCR beta chain was seen more than once but under ten times. This sample is part of a study of T cells in Graves' hyperthyroidism and ophthalmopathy. The V end was cut by 9 bases, the J end by 5 bases, with 15 bases between. The CDR3 is made up of 13 amino acids. Per the germline V gene, CDR1 is KGHDR and CDR2 is SFDVKD. TCR beta CDR3 region amplification was performed from RNA transcripts. Researchers ran a first-round RT-PCR on the TCR CDR3 using the HTBI primer set. One entry per CDR3 protein results from TCRdb running MiXCR on the multiplex PCR reads. Of under 400,000 distinct CDR3 sequences listed, roughly 15% are singletons.

The V gene is TRBV24-1, the J gene TRBJ2-5; the D call may be TRBD1 or TRBD2 (5 bases each). The TCR comes from a woman aged 55 to 70 with Graves' ophthalmopathy. The source material was blood. CDR3 in DNA: TGTGCCACCTCCTGGGGGTCCCTCGAGACCCAGTACTTC. Its protein product is CATSWGSLETQYF.